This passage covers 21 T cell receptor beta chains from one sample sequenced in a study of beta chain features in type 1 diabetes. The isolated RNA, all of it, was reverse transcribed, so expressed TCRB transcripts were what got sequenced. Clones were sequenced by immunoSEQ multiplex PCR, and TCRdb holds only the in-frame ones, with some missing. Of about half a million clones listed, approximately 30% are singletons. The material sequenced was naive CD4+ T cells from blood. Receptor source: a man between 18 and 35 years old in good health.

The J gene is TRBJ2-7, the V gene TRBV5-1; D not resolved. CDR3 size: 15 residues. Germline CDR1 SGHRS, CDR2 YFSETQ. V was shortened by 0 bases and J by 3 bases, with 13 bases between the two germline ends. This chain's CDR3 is CASSLGSGAGYEQYF. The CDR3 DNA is TGCGCCAGCAGCTTGGGGAGTGGCGCAGGCTACGAGCAGTACTTC.

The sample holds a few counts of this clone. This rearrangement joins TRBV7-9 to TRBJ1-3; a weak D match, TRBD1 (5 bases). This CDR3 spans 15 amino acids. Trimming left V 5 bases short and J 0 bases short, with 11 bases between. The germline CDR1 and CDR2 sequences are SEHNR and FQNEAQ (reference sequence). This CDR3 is CASSARGLSGNTIYF. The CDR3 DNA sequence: TGTGCCAGCAGCGCCCGGGGACTCTCTGGAAACACCATATATTTT. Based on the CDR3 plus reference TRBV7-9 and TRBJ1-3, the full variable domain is DTGVSQNPRHKITKRGQNVTFRCDPISEHNRLYWYRQTLGQGPEFLTYFQNEAQLEKSRLLSDRFSAERPKGSFSTLEIQRTEQGDSAMYLCASSARGLSGNTIYFGEGSWLTVV.

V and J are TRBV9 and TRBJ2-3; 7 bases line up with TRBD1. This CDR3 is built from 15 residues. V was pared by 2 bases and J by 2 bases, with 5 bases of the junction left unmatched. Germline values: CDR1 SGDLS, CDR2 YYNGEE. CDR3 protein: CASSVTGIFTDTQYF. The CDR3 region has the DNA TGTGCCAGCAGCGTGACAGGGATCTTCACAGATACGCAGTATTTT. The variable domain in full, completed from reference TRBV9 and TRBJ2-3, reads DSGVTQTPKHLITATGQRVTLRCSPRSGDLSVYWYQQSLDQGLQFLIQYYNGEERAKGNILERFSAQQFPDLHSELNLSSLELGDSALYFCASSVTGIFTDTQYFGPGTRLTVL.

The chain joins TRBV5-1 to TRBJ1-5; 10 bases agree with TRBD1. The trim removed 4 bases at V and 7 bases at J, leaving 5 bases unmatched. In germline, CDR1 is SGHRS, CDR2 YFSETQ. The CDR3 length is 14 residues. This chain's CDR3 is CASSPDRGGQPQHF. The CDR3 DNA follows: TGCGCCAGCAGCCCGGACAGGGGGGGCCAGCCCCAGCATTTT.

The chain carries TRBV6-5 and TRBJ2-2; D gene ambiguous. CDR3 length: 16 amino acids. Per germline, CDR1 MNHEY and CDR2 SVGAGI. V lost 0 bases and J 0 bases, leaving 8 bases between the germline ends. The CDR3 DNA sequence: TGTGCCAGCAGTTACTCGACTCCACCGAACACCGGGGAGCTGTTTTTT. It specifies CASSYSTPPNTGELFF.

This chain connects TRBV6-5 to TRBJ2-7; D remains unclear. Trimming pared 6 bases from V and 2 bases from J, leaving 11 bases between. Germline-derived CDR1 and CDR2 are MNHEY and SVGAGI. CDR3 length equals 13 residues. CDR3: CASRNLNAYEQYF. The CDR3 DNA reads TGTGCCAGCAGGAACTTAAACGCCTACGAGCAGTACTTC.

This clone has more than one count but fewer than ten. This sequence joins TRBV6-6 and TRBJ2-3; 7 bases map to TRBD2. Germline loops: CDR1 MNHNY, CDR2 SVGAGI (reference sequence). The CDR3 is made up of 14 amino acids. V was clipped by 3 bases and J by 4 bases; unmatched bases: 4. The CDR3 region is CASSYGGGADTQYF. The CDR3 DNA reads TGTGCCAGCAGTTATGGGGGAGGGGCAGATACGCAGTATTTT.

The CDR3 DNA sequence: TGTGCCAGCGAGGTAGCGGGATCCGGGGAGCTGTTTTTT. It specifies CASEVAGSGELFF. This rearrangement joins TRBV6-6 to TRBJ2-2; 8 positions match TRBD2. The CDR3 is 13 amino acids. The germline gives CDR1 MNHNY, CDR2 SVGAGI (reference sequence). V lost 8 bases, J lost 6 bases, and 5 bases stayed unmatched.

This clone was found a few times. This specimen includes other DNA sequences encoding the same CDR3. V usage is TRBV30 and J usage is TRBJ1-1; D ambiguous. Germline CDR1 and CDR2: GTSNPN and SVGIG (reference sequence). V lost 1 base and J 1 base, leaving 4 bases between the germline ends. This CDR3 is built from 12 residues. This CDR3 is CAWSGSNTEAFF. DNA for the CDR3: TGTGCCTGGAGTGGCTCGAACACTGAAGCTTTCTTT. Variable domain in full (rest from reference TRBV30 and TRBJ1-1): SQTIHQWPATLVQPVGSPLSLECTVEGTSNPNLYWYRQAAGRGLQLLFYSVGIGQISSEVPQNLSASRPQDRQFILSSKKLLLSDSGFYLCAWSGSNTEAFFGQGTRLTVV.

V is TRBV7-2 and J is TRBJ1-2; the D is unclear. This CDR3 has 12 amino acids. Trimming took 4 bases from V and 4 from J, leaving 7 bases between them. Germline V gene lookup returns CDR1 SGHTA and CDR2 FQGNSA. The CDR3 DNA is TGTGCCAGCAGCTCCTACAGCTATGGCTACACCTTC. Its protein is CASSSYSYGYTF.

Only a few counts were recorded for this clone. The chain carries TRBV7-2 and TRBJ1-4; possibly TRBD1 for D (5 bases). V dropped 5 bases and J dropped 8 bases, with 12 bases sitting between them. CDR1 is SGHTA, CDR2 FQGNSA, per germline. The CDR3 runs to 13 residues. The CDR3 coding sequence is TGTGCCAGCAGCCCAGGGACGTCCGAAAAACTGTTTTTT. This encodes CASSPGTSEKLFF.

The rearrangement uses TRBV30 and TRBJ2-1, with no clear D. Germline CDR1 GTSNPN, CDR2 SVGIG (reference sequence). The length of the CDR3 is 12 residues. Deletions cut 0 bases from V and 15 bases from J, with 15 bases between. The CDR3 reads CAWSVAWGMLFF. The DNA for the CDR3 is TGTGCCTGGAGTGTGGCATGGGGTATGCTGTTCTTC.

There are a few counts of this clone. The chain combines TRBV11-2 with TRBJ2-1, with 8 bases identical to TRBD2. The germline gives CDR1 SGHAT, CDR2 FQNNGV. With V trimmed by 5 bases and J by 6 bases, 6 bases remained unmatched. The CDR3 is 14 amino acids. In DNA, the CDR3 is TGTGCCAGCAGCCTGGCGGGAGGCCTCAATGAGCAGTTCTTC. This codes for CASSLAGGLNEQFF.

The CDR3 DNA reads as TGTGCCTGGAGCGCTATTTCAGAGACCCAGTACTTC. Its translation: CAWSAISETQYF. V gene TRBV30 combines with J gene TRBJ2-5, with D unresolved. CDR3 length equals 12 residues. The germline gives CDR1 GTSNPN, CDR2 SVGIG (reference sequence). The V and J ends lost 3 bases and 4 bases respectively, with 9 bases between them.

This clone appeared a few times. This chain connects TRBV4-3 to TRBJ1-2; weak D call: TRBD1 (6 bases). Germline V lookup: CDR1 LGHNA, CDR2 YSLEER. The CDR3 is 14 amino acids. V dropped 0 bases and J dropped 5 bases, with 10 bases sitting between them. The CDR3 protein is CASSQDTGFYGYTF. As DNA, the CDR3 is TGCGCCAGCAGCCAAGATACAGGGTTTTATGGCTACACCTTC.

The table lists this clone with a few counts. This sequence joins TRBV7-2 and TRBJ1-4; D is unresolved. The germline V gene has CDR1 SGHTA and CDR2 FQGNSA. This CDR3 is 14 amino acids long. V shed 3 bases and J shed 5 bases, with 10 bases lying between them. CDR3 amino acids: CASSFSGLNEKLFF. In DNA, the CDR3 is TGTGCCAGCAGCTTCTCGGGATTGAATGAAAAACTGTTTTTT.

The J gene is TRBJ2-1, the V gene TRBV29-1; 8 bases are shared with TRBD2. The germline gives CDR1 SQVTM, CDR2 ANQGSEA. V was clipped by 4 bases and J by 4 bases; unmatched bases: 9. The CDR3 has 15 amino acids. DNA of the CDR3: TGCAGCGTTGTTAGTTGGACTAGCTCATACAATGAGCAGTTCTTC. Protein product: CSVVSWTSSYNEQFF.

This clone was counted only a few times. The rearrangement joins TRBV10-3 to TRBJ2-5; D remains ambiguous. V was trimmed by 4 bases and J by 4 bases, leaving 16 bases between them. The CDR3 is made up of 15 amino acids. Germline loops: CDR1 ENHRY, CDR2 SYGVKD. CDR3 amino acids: CAISGGYGYGETQYF. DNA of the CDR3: TGTGCCATCAGTGGCGGTTATGGGTACGGAGAGACCCAGTACTTC.

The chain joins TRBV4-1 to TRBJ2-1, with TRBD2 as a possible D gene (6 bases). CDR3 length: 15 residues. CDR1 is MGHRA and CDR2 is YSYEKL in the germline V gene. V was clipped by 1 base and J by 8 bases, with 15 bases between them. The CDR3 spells CASSQGNRLDHEQFF. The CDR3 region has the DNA TGCGCCAGCAGCCAAGGAAACCGACTAGACCATGAGCAGTTCTTC.

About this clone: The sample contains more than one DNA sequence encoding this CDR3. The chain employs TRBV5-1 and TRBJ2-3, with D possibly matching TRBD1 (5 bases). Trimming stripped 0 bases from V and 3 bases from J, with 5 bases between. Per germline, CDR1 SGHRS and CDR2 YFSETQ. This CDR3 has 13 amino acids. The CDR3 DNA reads TGCGCCAGCAGCTTGGAGGGGACAGATACGCAGTATTTT. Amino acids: CASSLEGTDTQYF. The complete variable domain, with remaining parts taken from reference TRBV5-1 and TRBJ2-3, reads KAGVTQTPRYLIKTRGQQVTLSCSPISGHRSVSWYQQTPGQGLQFLFEYFSETQRNKGNFPGRFSGRQFSNSRSEMNVSTLELGDSALYLCASSLEGTDTQYFGPGTRLTVL.

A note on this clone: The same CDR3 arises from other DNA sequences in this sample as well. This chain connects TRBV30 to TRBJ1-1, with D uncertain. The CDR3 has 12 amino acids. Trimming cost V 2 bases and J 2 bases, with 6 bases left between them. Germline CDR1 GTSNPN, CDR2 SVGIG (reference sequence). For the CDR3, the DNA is TGTGCCTGGAGTAGGGTTAACACTGAAGCTTTCTTT. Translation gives CAWSRVNTEAFF.